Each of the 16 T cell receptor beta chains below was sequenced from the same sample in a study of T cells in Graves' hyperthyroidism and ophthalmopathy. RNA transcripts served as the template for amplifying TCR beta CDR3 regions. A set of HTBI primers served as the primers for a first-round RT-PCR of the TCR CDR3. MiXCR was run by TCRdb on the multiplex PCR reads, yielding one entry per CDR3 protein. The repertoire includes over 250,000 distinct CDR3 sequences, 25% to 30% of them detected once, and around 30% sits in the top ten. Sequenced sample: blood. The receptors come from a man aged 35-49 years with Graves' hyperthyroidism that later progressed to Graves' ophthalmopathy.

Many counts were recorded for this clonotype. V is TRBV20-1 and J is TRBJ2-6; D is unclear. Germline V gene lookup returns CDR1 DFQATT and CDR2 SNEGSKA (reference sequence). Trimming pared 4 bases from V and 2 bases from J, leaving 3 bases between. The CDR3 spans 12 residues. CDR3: CSATAGANVLTF. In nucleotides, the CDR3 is TGCAGTGCTACGGCTGGGGCCAACGTCCTGACTTTC.

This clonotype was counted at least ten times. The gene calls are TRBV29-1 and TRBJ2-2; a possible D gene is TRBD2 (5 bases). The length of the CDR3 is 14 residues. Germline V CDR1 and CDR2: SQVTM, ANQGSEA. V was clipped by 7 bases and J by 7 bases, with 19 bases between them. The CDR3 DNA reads TGCAGCGCTGAGGTAGTAGCGAGGGACGGGGAGCTGTTTTTT. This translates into CSAEVVARDGELFF.

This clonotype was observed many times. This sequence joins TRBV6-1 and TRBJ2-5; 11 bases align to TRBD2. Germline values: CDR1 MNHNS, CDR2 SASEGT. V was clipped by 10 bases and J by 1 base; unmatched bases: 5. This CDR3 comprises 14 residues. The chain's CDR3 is CATVGLAGQETQYF. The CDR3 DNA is TGTGCCACCGTTGGACTAGCGGGCCAAGAGACCCAGTACTTC.

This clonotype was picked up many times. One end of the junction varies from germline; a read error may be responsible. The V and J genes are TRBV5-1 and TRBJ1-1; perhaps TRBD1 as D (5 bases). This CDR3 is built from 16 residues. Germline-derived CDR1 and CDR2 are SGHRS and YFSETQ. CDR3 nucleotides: TGCGCCAGTAGCTTGGGGACCCCCCCTGAGGGCACTGAAGCTTTCTTT. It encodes CASSLGTPPEGTEAFF.

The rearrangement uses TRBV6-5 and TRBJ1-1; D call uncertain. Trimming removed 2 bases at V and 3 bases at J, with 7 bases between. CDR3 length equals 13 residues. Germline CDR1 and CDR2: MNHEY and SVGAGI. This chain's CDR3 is CASSYRTDTEAFF. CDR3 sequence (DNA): TGTGCCAGCAGTTACAGGACGGACACTGAAGCTTTCTTT.

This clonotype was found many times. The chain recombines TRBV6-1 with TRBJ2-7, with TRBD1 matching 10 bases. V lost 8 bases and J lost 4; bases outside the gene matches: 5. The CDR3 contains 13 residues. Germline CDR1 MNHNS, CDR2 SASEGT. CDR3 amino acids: CASRDRGFYEQYF. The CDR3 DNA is TGTGCCAGCCGGGACAGGGGTTTTTACGAGCAGTACTTC.

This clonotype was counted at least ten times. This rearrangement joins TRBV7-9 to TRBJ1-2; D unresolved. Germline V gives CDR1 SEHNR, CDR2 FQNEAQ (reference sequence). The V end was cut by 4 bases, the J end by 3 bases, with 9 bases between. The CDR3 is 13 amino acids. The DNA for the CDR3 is TGTGCCAGCAGCTCGACCGGTTACTATGGCTACACCTTC. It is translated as CASSSTGYYGYTF.

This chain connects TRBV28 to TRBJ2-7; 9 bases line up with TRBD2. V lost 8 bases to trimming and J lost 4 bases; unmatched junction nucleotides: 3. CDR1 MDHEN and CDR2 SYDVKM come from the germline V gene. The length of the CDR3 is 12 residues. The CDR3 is CASERGDYEQYF. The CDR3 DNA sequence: TGTGCCAGCGAGCGGGGGGATTACGAGCAGTACTTC. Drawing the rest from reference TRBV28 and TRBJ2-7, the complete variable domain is DVKVTQSSRYLVKRTGEKVFLECVQDMDHENMFWYRQDPGLGLRLIYFSYDVKMKEKGDIPEGYSVSREKKERFSLILESASTNQTSMYLCASERGDYEQYFGPGTRLTVT.

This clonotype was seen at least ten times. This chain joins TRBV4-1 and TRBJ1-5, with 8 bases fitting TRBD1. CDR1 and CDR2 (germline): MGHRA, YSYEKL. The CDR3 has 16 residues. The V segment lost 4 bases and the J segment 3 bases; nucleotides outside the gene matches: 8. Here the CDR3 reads CASSPRGQEINQPQHF. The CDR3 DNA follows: TGCGCCAGCAGCCCGAGGGGACAGGAGATCAATCAGCCCCAGCATTTT.

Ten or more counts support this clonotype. CDR3: CASSLSKNTEAFF. The CDR3 DNA is TGTGCCAGCAGCTTATCCAAGAACACTGAAGCTTTCTTT. The genes are TRBV7-9 and TRBJ1-1, with D unclear. Between the trimmed V and J ends, which lost 2 bases and 1 base, there was a span of 5 bases. The CDR3 covers 13 residues. Germline V gives CDR1 SEHNR, CDR2 FQNEAQ (reference sequence).

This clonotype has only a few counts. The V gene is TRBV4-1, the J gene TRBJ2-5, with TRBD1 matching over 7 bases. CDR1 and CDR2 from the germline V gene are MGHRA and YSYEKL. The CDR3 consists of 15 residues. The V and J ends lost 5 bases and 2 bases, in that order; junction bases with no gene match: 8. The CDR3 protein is CASSSPGTAQETQYF. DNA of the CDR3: TGCGCCAGCAGCTCACCCGGGACAGCACAAGAGACCCAGTACTTC.

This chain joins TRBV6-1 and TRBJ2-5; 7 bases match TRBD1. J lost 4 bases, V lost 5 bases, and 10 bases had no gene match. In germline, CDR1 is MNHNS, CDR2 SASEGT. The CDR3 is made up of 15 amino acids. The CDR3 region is CASSKKGQYPETQYF. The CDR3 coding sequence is TGTGCCAGCAGTAAAAAGGGACAGTATCCAGAGACCCAGTACTTC.

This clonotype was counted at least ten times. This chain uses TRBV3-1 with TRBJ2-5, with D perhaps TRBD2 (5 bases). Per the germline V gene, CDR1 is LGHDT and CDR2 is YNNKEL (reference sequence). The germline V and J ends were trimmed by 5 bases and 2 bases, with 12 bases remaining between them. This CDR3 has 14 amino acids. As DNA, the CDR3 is TGTGCCAGCAGCGAGCCGGGAACACAAGAGACCCAGTACTTC. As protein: CASSEPGTQETQYF.

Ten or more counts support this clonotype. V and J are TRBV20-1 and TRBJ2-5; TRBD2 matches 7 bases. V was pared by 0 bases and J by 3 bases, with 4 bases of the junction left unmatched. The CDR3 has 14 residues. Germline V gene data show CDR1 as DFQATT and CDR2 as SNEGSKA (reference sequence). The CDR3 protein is CSARDRSGKETQYF. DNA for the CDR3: TGCAGTGCTAGAGATAGAAGCGGGAAAGAGACCCAGTACTTC.

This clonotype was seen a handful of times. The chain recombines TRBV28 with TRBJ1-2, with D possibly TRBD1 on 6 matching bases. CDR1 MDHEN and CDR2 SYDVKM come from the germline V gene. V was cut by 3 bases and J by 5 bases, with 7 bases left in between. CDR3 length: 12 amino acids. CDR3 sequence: CASSFGQYGYTF. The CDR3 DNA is TGTGCCAGCAGTTTCGGACAGTATGGCTACACCTTC.

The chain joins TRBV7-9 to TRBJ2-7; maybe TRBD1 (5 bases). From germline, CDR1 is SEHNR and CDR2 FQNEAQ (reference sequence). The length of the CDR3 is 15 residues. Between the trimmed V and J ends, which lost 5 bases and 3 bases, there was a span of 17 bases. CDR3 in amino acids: CASSQHPTVSYEQYF. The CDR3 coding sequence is TGTGCCAGCAGCCAGCACCCGACAGTAAGCTACGAGCAGTACTTC. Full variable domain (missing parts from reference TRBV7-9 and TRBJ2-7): DTGVSQNPRHKITKRGQNVTFRCDPISEHNRLYWYRQTLGQGPEFLTYFQNEAQLEKSRLLSDRFSAERPKGSFSTLEIQRTEQGDSAMYLCASSQHPTVSYEQYFGPGTRLTVT.